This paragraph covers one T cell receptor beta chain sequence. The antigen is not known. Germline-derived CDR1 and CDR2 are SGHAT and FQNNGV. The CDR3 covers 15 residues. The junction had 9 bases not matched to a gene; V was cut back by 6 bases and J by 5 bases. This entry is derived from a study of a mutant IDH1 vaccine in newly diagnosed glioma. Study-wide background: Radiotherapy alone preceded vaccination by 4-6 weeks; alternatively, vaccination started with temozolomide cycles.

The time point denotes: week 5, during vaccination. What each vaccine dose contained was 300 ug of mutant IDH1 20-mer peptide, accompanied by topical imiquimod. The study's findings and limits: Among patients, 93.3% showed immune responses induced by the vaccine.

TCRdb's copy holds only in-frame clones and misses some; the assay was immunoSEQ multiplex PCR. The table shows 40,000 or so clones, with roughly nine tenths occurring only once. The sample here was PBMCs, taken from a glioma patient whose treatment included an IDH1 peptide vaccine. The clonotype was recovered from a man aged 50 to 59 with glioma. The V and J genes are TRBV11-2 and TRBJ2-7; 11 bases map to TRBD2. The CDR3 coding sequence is TGTGCCAGCAGAACCCCGCTAGCGGGAGGACACGAGCAGTACTTC. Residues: CASRTPLAGGHEQYF.